This T cell receptor (beta chain) was identified in a study of monozygotic twins with inflammatory bowel disease. Germline CDR1 is SGHTA and CDR2 is FQGNSA. The CDR3 covers 15 residues. There were eight separate reactions per sample in which cDNA was made. A 6-nucleotide sample barcode was carried by the UMIs, which template switching added. cDNA encoding TCRalpha and TCRbeta underwent two nested PCRs of around 15 and 10 cycles, each of which was followed by bead purification. Reanalyzing the 5' RACE reads, TCRdb keeps one entry per CDR3 protein, without DNA. The record lists 350,000 to 500,000 distinct CDR3 sequences, of which the ten most abundant hold roughly 2.3%.

This sequence originates from a human donor with ulcerative colitis or Crohn's disease, or a healthy co-twin of an affected twin (not recorded which). The chain links TRBV7-2 to TRBJ1-5; TCRdb names TRBD1, which stays unverified in the absence of DNA. Sequencing was performed on blood. The CDR3 sequence: CASSLSRASNQPQHF.